This T cell receptor beta chain was captured by sequencing in a study of regulatory T cells in long-lasting Graves disease. Building of the TCR beta libraries involved iRepertoire HTBI primers and Arm-PCR of CDR3 regions. TCRdb itself ran the multiplex PCR reads through MiXCR, one entry per CDR3 protein. This table has roughly 420,000 distinct CDR3 sequences, about a sixth appearing once. V lost 0 bases to trimming and J lost 4 bases, with 5 bases between them. The CDR3 is 13 amino acids. Germline loops: CDR1 SGHRS, CDR2 YFSETQ. Time point denoted: newly diagnosed GD, antithyroid drugs for less than 3 months. Generation of the TCR library employed RNA extracted from PBMCs. Another study also made use of these data, one on T cells in Graves' hyperthyroidism and ophthalmopathy.

This TCR came from a young woman with Graves disease. The sequences come from peripheral blood mononuclear cells (PBMCs), collected at new diagnosis, from a patient treated with antithyroid drugs. The chain employs TRBV5-1 and TRBJ1-3; D gene unclear. CDR3 DNA sequence: TGCGCCAGCAGCTTGGGCGGCGGAAACACCATATATTTT. It encodes CASSLGGGNTIYF.